The 20 T cell receptor beta chains in this list originate from one sample, sequenced in a study of blood T cells in healthy people across ages (dated by TCRdb to about 2015). The receptor library was made with 5' RACE. Sequencing instrument: Illumina HiSeq 2500. A second PCR of about 7 to 12 cycles was performed with a sample-barcoded 5' primer and a J-beta primer mix. The public reads were reanalyzed by TCRdb: fastp trimming at Q25, MiXCR alignment, in-frame beta chains only. Rows matching on CDR3 protein sequence are summarized as one entry with the most common DNA and genes. The sample yields roughly 700,000 distinct CDR3 sequences; about 32% were counted once. The ten largest account for 15% of the sample. Specimen: blood. The receptors here all came from a woman aged 80 or over in good health. Donor details come from another sample of the same person, matched by shared clones.

CDR3 nucleotide sequence: TGTGCCAGCAGCTTATCTTCCAGGGAGGATGGCTACACCTTC. Translated, it gives CASSLSSREDGYTF. This rearrangement joins TRBV7-2 to TRBJ1-2, with D possibly matching TRBD1 (5 bases). The V gene lost 2 bases and the J gene lost 6 bases, with 13 bases spanning the gap. This CDR3 has 14 residues. Germline-derived CDR1 and CDR2 are SGHTA and FQGNSA.

Notes on this clonotype: This may be a read error, as it is one base from a much larger clone. J is TRBJ1-4 and V is TRBV7-2, with D perhaps matching TRBD1 (5 bases). CDR3 length: 13 residues. CDR1 is SGHTA and CDR2 is FQGNSA in the germline V gene. The CDR3 is CASSRDANEELFF. The CDR3 coding sequence is TGTGCCAGCAGCCGGGACGCTAATGAAGAACTGTTTTTT.

This sequence joins TRBV12-3 or TRBV12-4 and TRBJ1-1, with 9 nucleotides matching TRBD1. This CDR3 region has 14 residues. Trimming cost V 5 bases and J 5 bases; bases outside gene matches: 6. In nucleotides, the CDR3 is TGTGCCAGCAGTAACAGGGGGCGGGAGACTGAAGCTTTCTTT. Its protein is CASSNRGRETEAFF.

This clonotype was counted many times. This chain uses TRBV7-9 with TRBJ2-7, with a possible D match to TRBD1 (5 bases). This CDR3 is 15 amino acids long. V was pared by 2 bases and J by 2 bases, with 13 bases between. Germline CDR1 SEHNR, CDR2 FQNEAQ (reference sequence). CDR3 DNA sequence: TGTGCCAGCAGCTTATCACAGGATGGTCCCTACGAGCAGTACTTC. This encodes CASSLSQDGPYEQYF.

This clonotype was recorded at least ten times. V is TRBV9 and J is TRBJ1-6; D unresolved. V shed 5 bases and J shed 9 bases, with 12 bases lying between them. The CDR3 is 13 amino acids. Germline CDR1 reads SGDLS; CDR2 reads YYNGEE. The CDR3 region is CASSSLDGSPLHF. Here the CDR3 DNA reads TGTGCCAGCAGTTCCCTCGACGGTTCACCCCTCCACTTT. Full variable domain (outside the CDR3, taken from reference TRBV9 and TRBJ1-6): DSGVTQTPKHLITATGQRVTLRCSPRSGDLSVYWYQQSLDQGLQFLIQYYNGEERAKGNILERFSAQQFPDLHSELNLSSLELGDSALYFCASSSLDGSPLHFGNGTRLTVT.

There are many counts of this clonotype. The chain is built from TRBV4-2 and TRBJ2-5; no clear D. The length of the CDR3 is 12 residues. Germline V CDR1 and CDR2: LGHNA, YNFKEQ. Trimming stripped 5 bases from V and 5 bases from J, with 9 bases between. The CDR3 reads CASSYSLETQYF. In DNA, the CDR3 is TGTGCCAGCAGCTACTCACTGGAGACCCAGTACTTC.

The chain uses TRBV7-9 and TRBJ2-7; 7 bases are shared with TRBD1. Germline CDR1 is SEHNR and CDR2 is FQNEAQ (reference sequence). There are 19 residues in the CDR3. The J segment lost 1 base and the V segment lost 1 base, leaving 16 bases of the junction unmatched. The CDR3 is CASSLDSPYPGTDSYEQYF. CDR3 DNA: TGTGCCAGCAGCTTAGATTCCCCGTACCCAGGGACAGATTCCTACGAGCAGTACTTC.

The sample holds many counts of this clonotype. The V call is TRBV20-1, the J call TRBJ2-5; a possible D gene is TRBD1 (6 bases). Germline V gene lookup returns CDR1 DFQATT and CDR2 SNEGSKA (reference sequence). There are 13 residues in the CDR3. The ends were cut back, 5 bases at V and 3 bases at J, with 13 bases in the middle. CDR3 in amino acids: CSAVRDTEETQYF. The CDR3 DNA sequence: TGCAGTGCTGTCCGGGACACAGAAGAGACCCAGTACTTC.

The rearrangement links TRBV20-1 to TRBJ1-6; D uncertain. The CDR3 has 15 amino acids. V shed 6 bases and J shed 6 bases, with 18 bases lying between them. Germline CDR1 reads DFQATT; CDR2 reads SNEGSKA (reference sequence). The CDR3 sequence: CSAPTHGVGNSPLHF. CDR3 DNA: TGCAGTGCGCCGACCCATGGTGTGGGTAATTCACCCCTCCACTTT.

As concerns this clonotype: Given a much more abundant clone one base away, this may be a read error. This chain connects TRBV11-1 to TRBJ2-3, with 8 bases fitting TRBD1. The CDR3 spans 12 residues. J lost 14 bases, V lost 5 bases, and 9 bases had no gene match. Germline CDR1 SGHAT, CDR2 FQDESV (reference sequence). CDR3 in amino acids: CASSPDRGGPYF. The CDR3 bases are TGTGCCAGCAGCCCCGACAGGGGAGGTCCGTATTTT.

The sample holds many counts of this clonotype. The chain employs TRBV6-5 and TRBJ1-1; no clear D. The length of the CDR3 is 14 residues. V dropped 0 bases and J dropped 2 bases, with 7 bases sitting between them. The germline gives CDR1 MNHEY, CDR2 SVGAGI. The CDR3 region has the DNA TGTGCCAGCAGTTACTCAGGTTTCAACACTGAAGCTTTCTTT. It translates to CASSYSGFNTEAFF.

At least ten counts were recorded for this clonotype. The V call is TRBV27, the J call TRBJ2-3; D remains ambiguous. The germline V gene has CDR1 MNHEY and CDR2 SMNVEV (reference sequence). This CDR3 has 14 amino acids. Deletions cut 5 bases from V and 2 bases from J, with 11 bases between. The CDR3 nucleotides read TGTGCCAGCAGTCACAGAAGACCCACAGATACGCAGTATTTT. Translated: CASSHRRPTDTQYF.

In this sample, this clonotype turned up many times. CDR3 loop: CASSLEARATGYTF. The CDR3, as DNA: TGCGCCAGCAGCTTGGAGGCCAGGGCGACTGGCTACACCTTC. The chain recombines TRBV5-1 with TRBJ1-2; weak D call: TRBD1 (5 bases). In germline, CDR1 is SGHRS, CDR2 YFSETQ. The CDR3 runs to 14 residues. The V end lost 0 bases, the J end lost 7 bases, and 13 bases lay between the germline ends.

This clonotype was found many times. This chain uses TRBV7-9 with TRBJ1-1; D unclear. Deletions cut 5 bases from V and 5 bases from J, with 12 bases between. Germline CDR1 is SEHNR and CDR2 is FQNEAQ (reference sequence). This CDR3 is built from 13 residues. CDR3 sequence reads: CASSASVGTEAFF. The CDR3 DNA follows: TGTGCCAGCAGCGCATCGGTTGGTACTGAAGCTTTCTTT.

This clonotype was detected only a few times. This may arise from a read error, as a much more abundant clone is one base away. This chain links TRBV25-1 with TRBJ2-7, with no clear D. The length of the CDR3 is 14 residues. CDR1 MGHDK and CDR2 SYGVNS come from the germline V gene. V shed 6 bases and J shed 1 base, with 13 bases lying between them. CDR3 sequence reads: CASREHAVSYEQYF. The CDR3 region has the DNA TGTGCCAGCAGGGAACACGCAGTATCCTACGAGCAGTACTTC.

This clonotype was picked up many times. V gene TRBV4-1 combines with J gene TRBJ1-2; D unclear. The CDR3 runs 14 residues. Per germline, CDR1 MGHRA and CDR2 YSYEKL. The V end lost 3 bases, the J end lost 0 bases, and 8 bases lay between the germline ends. CDR3 residues: CASSHPPSNYGYTF. In DNA, the CDR3 is TGCGCCAGCAGCCACCCCCCATCTAACTATGGCTACACCTTC.

Turning to this clonotype: One base away lies a much larger clone, so this may be a sequencing read error. This chain joins TRBV7-3 and TRBJ2-3; 10 positions match TRBD1. The CDR3 extends over 15 amino acids. V was clipped by 5 bases and J by 4 bases; unmatched bases: 6. Germline assignment: CDR1 SGHTA and CDR2 FQGTGA. CDR3 residues: CASSARTGGPDTQYF. The CDR3 coding sequence is TGTGCCAGCAGCGCGCGGACAGGGGGGCCAGATACGCAGTATTTT.

This clonotype was seen a handful of times. This may be a read error, as it is one base from a much larger clone. The chain joins TRBV12-5 to TRBJ2-1; 12 nucleotides agree with TRBD2. Germline V gene lookup returns CDR1 LGHNT and CDR2 FRNRAP. Trimming at V came to 7 bases and at J to 9 bases, leaving 10 bases not matched to a gene. CDR3 size: 15 residues. The CDR3 nucleotides are TGTGCTAGTGCCTCGGGACTAGCGGGCGGGGGTGAGCAGTTCTTC. This codes for CASASGLAGGGEQFF.

The J gene is TRBJ2-1, the V gene TRBV9; 7 bases map to TRBD2. The CDR3 contains 15 residues. V lost 2 bases and J lost 4; bases outside the gene matches: 6. In germline, CDR1 is SGDLS, CDR2 YYNGEE. CDR3 loop: CASSVGTTRYNEQFF. For the CDR3, the DNA is TGTGCCAGCAGCGTCGGGACTACCAGGTACAATGAGCAGTTCTTC.

In this sample, this clonotype turned up many times. The J gene is TRBJ2-1, the V gene TRBV6-1, with unresolved D. The CDR3 runs to 14 residues. Germline V CDR1 and CDR2: MNHNS, SASEGT. V lost 5 bases and J 8 bases, leaving 16 bases between the germline ends. This chain's CDR3 is CASSPTWANDEQFF. For the CDR3, the DNA is TGTGCCAGCAGTCCGACGTGGGCAAACGATGAGCAGTTCTTC.